This paragraph reports one TCR beta chain. Its antigen is not identified. This table comes from immunoSEQ multiplex PCR, and its TCRdb copy is limited to in-frame clones, with some not included. Seen here are around 30,000 clones, roughly 85% observed once, and the top ten hold roughly 2.5%. V was pared by 5 bases and J by 3 bases, with 3 bases of the junction left unmatched. Germline V gene lookup returns CDR1 LNHDA and CDR2 SQIVND (reference sequence). This CDR3 spans 13 amino acids. The record originates from a study of OX40 agonist ivuxolimab in advanced cancers. Study-level background: Participants, approximately 83% male, averaged approximately 56 years of age, ranging from 23 to 79. Study-wide points: Expanded peripheral T cells had an undetermined antigen specificity. Clones of CD4+ and CD8+ blood T cells grew by week 6 at doses of 0.1 to 3.0 mg/kg.

J is TRBJ2-7 and V is TRBV19, with 8 bases identical to TRBD1. Specimen: CD4+ or CD8+ T cells sorted from blood, collected in a trial of the OX40 agonist ivuxolimab. This clonotype was sampled from an adult with an advanced solid tumor such as melanoma, head and neck, liver or kidney cancer. CDR3 in amino acids: CASSGQGVYEQYF. CDR3 coding DNA: TGTGCCAGTAGTGGACAGGGAGTCTACGAGCAGTACTTC. Full variable domain (missing parts from reference TRBV19 and TRBJ2-7): DGGITQSPKYLFRKEGQNVTLSCEQNLNHDAMYWYRQDPGQGLRLIYYSQIVNDFQKGDIAEGYSVSREKKESFPLTVTSAQKNPTAFYLCASSGQGVYEQYFGPGTRLTVT.